This TCR beta chain was identified in a study of Graves' ophthalmopathy and Graves' hyperthyroidism. Study-wide results and caveats: Most expanded clonotypes from thyroid (those above 0.001 frequency) were also found in blood.

The sequenced template was RNA, covering the TCR beta CDR3 region. RT-PCR was first run with HTBI primers, then multiplex PCR in a second round. TCRdb re-analysed the multiplex PCR reads in MiXCR, keeping a single row per CDR3 protein. The table includes about 420,000 distinct CDR3 sequences, under 25% detected once. Remarks on this clonotype: Its antigen is still unknown.

This CDR3 contains 14 residues. Germline-derived CDR1 and CDR2 are MGHDK and SYGVNS. After removal of 6 bases from V and 3 bases from J, the junction contained 5 bases not matched to a gene. This receptor was taken from a woman under 30 with stable Graves' hyperthyroidism. Sequenced material: peripheral blood. The V gene is TRBV25-1, the J gene TRBJ2-7; TRBD1 aligns across 10 bases. The CDR3 loop reads CASRSGTGDYEQYF. The CDR3 coding sequence is TGTGCCAGCAGGAGCGGGACAGGGGACTACGAGCAGTACTTC.